These 17 T cell receptor beta chains were sequenced from one sample in a study of cytomegalovirus exposure and HLA in healthy donors. The PCR was carried out with 60 Vbeta primers and 13 Jbeta primers. The protocol was immunoSEQ multiplex PCR, while the TCRdb copy is restricted to in-frame clones and leaves out a portion. The sample lists under 120,000 clones; 60% to 85% were seen once. The specimen sequenced was PBMCs. These receptors originate from a female donor in good health and CMV-seropositive.

The chain has TRBV5-5 and TRBJ2-5; D might be TRBD2 (5 bases). CDR3 length: 13 residues. In germline, CDR1 is SGHKS, CDR2 YYEKEE (reference sequence). Trimming removed 4 bases from V and 3 bases from J, with 10 bases in between. CDR3 protein: CASSPPGKETQYF. The CDR3 coding sequence is TGTGCCAGCAGCCCACCCGGGAAAGAGACCCAGTACTTC.

The rearrangement links TRBV10-3 to TRBJ1-1; TRBD1 matches 11 bases. The CDR3 runs to 13 residues. CDR1 and CDR2 (germline): ENHRY, SYGVKD. The V and J ends lost 2 bases and 11 bases, in that order; junction bases with no gene match: 4. The CDR3: CAISEGGQGEAFF. The CDR3 nucleotides read TGTGCCATCAGTGAGGGGGGACAGGGGGAGGCTTTCTTT.

This rearrangement joins TRBV6-6 to TRBJ1-1; TRBD1 is a possible D gene (5 bases). V lost 2 bases and J 0 bases, leaving 7 bases between the germline ends. Germline V gene sequence: CDR1 MNHNY, CDR2 SVGAGI (reference sequence). The CDR3 totals 14 residues. The CDR3 region is CASSYKGLNTEAFF. In DNA form, the CDR3 reads TGTGCCAGCAGTTACAAGGGGTTGAACACTGAAGCTTTCTTT.

This clone was counted a single time. The genes are TRBV15 and TRBJ1-5; D unclear. Deletions cut 4 bases from V and 9 bases from J, with 16 bases between. Germline V gene data show CDR1 as LNHNV and CDR2 as YYDKDF (reference sequence). The CDR3 consists of 14 residues. CDR3 in DNA: TGTGCCACCAGCACGGGGAGATCATTCCGGCCCCAGCATTTT. It translates to CATSTGRSFRPQHF.

The rearrangement joins TRBV18 to TRBJ1-1, with a weak D call TRBD1 (6 bases). Germline V lookup: CDR1 KGHSH, CDR2 LQKENI. The CDR3 consists of 14 residues. V dropped 5 bases and J dropped 1 base, with 11 bases sitting between them. CDR3 region: CASSSAGANTEAFF. The DNA of the CDR3 is TGTGCCAGCTCATCGGCGGGGGCGAACACTGAAGCTTTCTTT.

V and J are TRBV6-6 and TRBJ1-1, with 8 bases identical to TRBD1. This CDR3 region has 14 residues. The V segment lost 7 bases and the J segment 1 base; nucleotides outside the gene matches: 5. Germline assignment: CDR1 MNHNY and CDR2 SVGAGI (reference sequence). CDR3 amino acids: CASNGQGRNTEAFF. CDR3 nucleotide sequence: TGTGCCAGCAACGGACAGGGTAGGAACACTGAAGCTTTCTTT.

The chain has TRBV9 and TRBJ1-2; 9 nucleotides align to TRBD1. After removal of 4 bases from V and 4 bases from J, the junction contained 8 bases not matched to a gene. CDR3 size: 15 residues. Germline loops: CDR1 SGDLS, CDR2 YYNGEE. CDR3 sequence: CASSPTGTGIYGYTF. Written as DNA, the CDR3 is TGTGCCAGCAGCCCAACCGGGACAGGGATCTATGGCTACACCTTC.

The chain employs TRBV5-1 and TRBJ2-7; 7 bases agree with TRBD1. Germline V lookup: CDR1 SGHRS, CDR2 YFSETQ. With 4 bases clipped from V and 3 bases from J, the junction kept 13 bases outside the gene matches. The CDR3 runs 16 residues. The CDR3 reads CASSVRPGQSLYEQYF. For the CDR3, the DNA is TGCGCCAGCAGCGTCCGACCGGGACAGTCCCTCTACGAGCAGTACTTC. The entire variable domain, with the rest obtained from reference TRBV5-1 and TRBJ2-7, is as follows: KAGVTQTPRYLIKTRGQQVTLSCSPISGHRSVSWYQQTPGQGLQFLFEYFSETQRNKGNFPGRFSGRQFSNSRSEMNVSTLELGDSALYLCASSVRPGQSLYEQYFGPGTRLTVT.

The V call is TRBV9, the J call TRBJ2-1; 8 positions agree with TRBD2. The CDR3 is 15 amino acids. V dropped 3 bases and J dropped 5; count of bases not matched to a gene: 7. Germline V gene data show CDR1 as SGDLS and CDR2 as YYNGEE. The CDR3 loop reads CASSGLSGADNEQFF. DNA of the CDR3: TGTGCCAGCAGCGGGCTTAGCGGGGCGGACAATGAGCAGTTCTTC. Supplemented by reference TRBV9 and TRBJ2-1, the full variable domain reads DSGVTQTPKHLITATGQRVTLRCSPRSGDLSVYWYQQSLDQGLQFLIQYYNGEERAKGNILERFSAQQFPDLHSELNLSSLELGDSALYFCASSGLSGADNEQFFGPGTRLTVL.

This clone was counted between two and nine times. The genes are TRBV5-1 and TRBJ2-3; 8 bases align to TRBD2. Per the germline V gene, CDR1 is SGHRS and CDR2 is YFSETQ. The CDR3 loop spans 15 amino acids. The V and J ends lost 1 base and 1 base, in that order; junction bases with no gene match: 2. As DNA, the CDR3 is TGCGCCAGCAGCTTGCCGGGGGGGGGCACAGATACGCAGTATTTT. Protein sequence: CASSLPGGGTDTQYF.

This clone showed up just a few times. This chain's CDR3 is CASSYGTGAYNEQFF. The CDR3 DNA reads TGTGCCAGCAGTTATGGGACAGGAGCCTACAATGAGCAGTTCTTC. The chain is built from TRBV5-5 and TRBJ2-1, with 8 bases identical to TRBD1. The CDR3 contains 15 residues. J was trimmed by 2 bases and V by 5 bases; bases with no gene match: 6. CDR1 is SGHKS and CDR2 is YYEKEE in the germline V gene (reference sequence).

This sequence joins TRBV5-1 and TRBJ2-1, with TRBD1 identical over 7 bases. CDR3 length: 14 amino acids. The germline V gene encodes CDR1 SGHRS and CDR2 YFSETQ. Trimming cost V 2 bases and J 4 bases; bases outside gene matches: 3. This CDR3 is CASSLQGPYNEQFF. The CDR3 DNA sequence: TGCGCCAGCAGCTTACAGGGGCCTTACAATGAGCAGTTCTTC.

The chain employs TRBV28 and TRBJ2-7; 7 nucleotides line up with TRBD2. J lost 1 base, V lost 7 bases, and 7 bases had no gene match. The CDR3 spans 14 residues. The germline V gene encodes CDR1 MDHEN and CDR2 SYDVKM. The CDR3 DNA reads as TGTGCCAGCACCTCAACTAGCGCTTCCTACGAGCAGTACTTC. This encodes CASTSTSASYEQYF.

This clone turned up a few times. The rearrangement links TRBV20-1 to TRBJ2-5; a weak D match, TRBD2 (6 bases). The V end lost 7 bases, the J end lost 5 bases, and 11 bases lay between the germline ends. There are 11 residues in the CDR3. The germline gives CDR1 DFQATT, CDR2 SNEGSKA (reference sequence). CDR3 nucleotide sequence: TGCAGTGGTGAGGAGGGGGAGACCCAGTACTTC. It is translated as CSGEEGETQYF.

This clone was picked up a small number of times. The J gene is TRBJ2-5, the V gene TRBV11-2, with 7 positions matching TRBD2. The CDR3 runs to 17 residues. The V segment lost 5 bases and the J segment 4 bases; nucleotides outside the gene matches: 16. Germline CDR1 reads SGHAT; CDR2 reads FQNNGV. The CDR3 DNA sequence: TGTGCCAGCAGCCCTATAGGCGGGGGAGACATGGGAGAGACCCAGTACTTC. Translated: CASSPIGGGDMGETQYF.

This clone was seen more than once but under ten times. The V gene is TRBV4-2, the J gene TRBJ1-5, with 8 bases identical to TRBD1. V lost 0 bases, J lost 7 bases, and 8 bases stayed unmatched. The CDR3 is 16 amino acids. Germline loops: CDR1 LGHNA, CDR2 YNFKEQ. CDR3 DNA: TGTGCCAGCAGCCAAGATAGAGGAACAGGGGGGCAGCCCCAGCATTTT. It encodes CASSQDRGTGGQPQHF.

This chain links TRBV9 with TRBJ2-7; D remains unclear. The CDR3 is 14 amino acids. With 0 bases removed from V and 4 bases from J, the gap between germline ends came to 11 bases. The germline CDR1 and CDR2 sequences are SGDLS and YYNGEE. CDR3 DNA sequence: TGTGCCAGCAGCGTAGACCACTATGGTTACGAGCAGTACTTC. Amino acids: CASSVDHYGYEQYF.